Listed below are T cell receptor beta chains from one sample, sequenced in a study of graft-versus-host responses after intestinal transplantation. Their target antigens are unknown. Assay used: immunoSEQ multiplex PCR; TCRdb lists only in-frame clones, some missing. The table records 65,000 to 90,000 clones, around 89% of them present only once. Specimen: unstimulated CD8+ T cells sorted from spleen or lymph node cells, collected before intestinal transplant. These receptor sequences come from a human donor who received an intestinal transplant. The CDR3 runs from the conserved cysteine through the conserved F or W. The order of the fields is clone size, D gene, V gene, J gene, CDR3 protein, CDR3 DNA. D genes are given only for firm matches. Some rows have no size entry. The others give once, few or many, or a class for an expanded clone.

>NA|TRBD1|TRBV7-2|TRBJ1-2
CASSLARYRGWYGYTF
TGTGCCAGCAGCTTAGCCAGGTACAGGGGCTGGTATGGCTACACCTTC
>NA|NA|TRBV29-1|TRBJ2-7
CSASQGVVYEQYF
TGCAGCGCCTCCCAAGGGGTGGTCTACGAGCAGTACTTC
>NA|TRBD2|TRBV4-1|TRBJ2-3
CASSQEGRTSSTDTQYF
TGCGCCAGCAGCCAAGAGGGGAGGACTAGTAGCACAGATACGCAGTATTTT
>NA|TRBD2|TRBV4-1|TRBJ2-1
CASSQQREGWNEQFF
TGCGCCAGCAGCCAACAGCGGGAGGGGTGGAATGAGCAGTTCTTC
>NA|TRBD2|TRBV7-6|TRBJ2-7
CASSPISGTGTRGYEQYF
TGTGCCAGCAGCCCGATATCCGGGACCGGGACTAGAGGTTACGAGCAGTACTTC
>NA|NA|TRBV5-1|TRBJ2-1
CASSRLEPYNEQFF
TGCGCCAGCAGCCGACTAGAGCCCTACAATGAGCAGTTCTTC
>NA|NA|TRBV19|TRBJ2-1
CASSIVGTYNEQFF
TGTGCCAGTAGTATAGTGGGCACCTACAATGAGCAGTTCTTC
>NA|NA|TRBV30|TRBJ1-3
CALTQGISGNTIYF
TGTGCCCTTACCCAGGGAATCTCTGGAAACACCATATATTTT
>NA|NA|TRBV30|TRBJ2-7
CAWSVTESYEQYF
TGTGCCTGGAGTGTAACTGAATCCTACGAGCAGTACTTC
>NA|NA|TRBV6-5|TRBJ1-2
CASSSVEGRVGGYTF
TGTGCCAGCAGTTCGGTCGAGGGTCGAGTAGGCGGCTACACCTTC
>once|TRBD2|TRBV5-6|TRBJ2-7
CASSLRGGRIHEQYF
TGTGCCAGCAGCTTGAGGGGCGGGAGAATCCACGAGCAGTACTTC
>once|TRBD1|TRBV7-9|TRBJ1-2
CASSIWTGMKYGYTF
TGTGCCAGCAGCATCTGGACAGGGATGAAATATGGCTACACCTTC
>NA|NA|TRBV6-5|TRBJ2-1
CASSYSSSSAYNEQFF
TGTGCCAGCAGTTACTCCTCTAGCAGTGCCTACAATGAGCAGTTCTTC
>NA|TRBD1|TRBV10-3|TRBJ2-7
CAISGTGVSYEQYF
TGTGCCATCAGTGGGACAGGGGTTTCCTACGAGCAGTACTTC
>NA|NA|TRBV28|TRBJ2-7
CASSLTRHDGEYF
TGTGCCAGCAGTTTAACAAGACATGACGGGGAGTACTTC
>NA|NA|TRBV19|TRBJ2-7
CAVGPGTIYEQYF
TGTGCCGTGGGGCCGGGGACAATCTACGAGCAGTACTTC
>NA|NA|TRBV19|TRBJ2-7
CASSVGLSSYEQYF
TGTGCCAGTAGTGTGGGGCTCAGCTCCTACGAGCAGTACTTC
>NA|TRBD1|TRBV4-1|TRBJ1-1
CASTQAQAGQRPNTEAFF
TGCGCCAGCACCCAAGCTCAGGCGGGACAGCGGCCGAACACTGAAGCTTTCTTT
>NA|TRBD1|TRBV27|TRBJ2-4
CASSDRGLAKNIQYF
TGTGCCAGCAGCGACAGGGGGCTAGCCAAAAACATTCAGTACTTC
>NA|TRBD1|TRBV6-1|TRBJ2-3
CASGRNRGRDTQYF
TGTGCCAGCGGGAGGAACAGGGGGCGGGATACGCAGTATTTT
>NA|TRBD1|TRBV28|TRBJ1-2
CASSLRGTGYGYTF
TGTGCCAGCAGTTTAAGGGGGACAGGATATGGCTACACCTTC
>NA|NA|TRBV5-1|TRBJ2-2
CASSYVVSGNTGELFF
TGCGCCAGCAGCTATGTCGTTAGCGGCAACACCGGGGAGCTGTTTTTT
>NA|NA|TRBV7-9|TRBJ1-1
CASSRFAGRDTEAFF
TGTGCCAGCAGCCGTTTTGCCGGGAGGGACACTGAAGCTTTCTTT
>NA|NA|TRBV27|TRBJ2-1
CASSLYLGDNEQFF
TGTGCCAGCAGTTTATATCTAGGGGACAATGAGCAGTTCTTC
>NA|TRBD2|TRBV5-1|TRBJ2-2
CASSLDLGAGVTGELFF
TGCGCCAGCAGCTTGGATTTGGGAGCGGGAGTCACCGGGGAGCTGTTTTTT
>NA|NA|TRBV25-1|TRBJ2-2
CASSEYSGNTGELFF
TGTGCCAGCAGTGAATATAGCGGGAACACCGGGGAGCTGTTTTTT
>NA|NA|TRBV19|TRBJ2-2
CASSILGQAGELFF
TGTGCCAGTAGTATCCTTGGCCAGGCCGGGGAGCTGTTTTTT
>NA|NA|TRBV4-1|TRBJ2-1
CASSQEFRDSYNEQFF
TGCGCCAGCAGCCAAGAGTTCAGGGATTCCTACAATGAGCAGTTCTTC
>once|NA|TRBV18|TRBJ1-1
CASSPEDKNTEAFF
TGTGCCAGCTCACCAGAGGACAAGAACACTGAAGCTTTCTTT
>NA|NA|TRBV6-5|TRBJ1-1
CASVDKTLNTEAFF
TGTGCCAGCGTTGACAAGACGCTCAACACTGAAGCTTTCTTT
>NA|NA|TRBV14|TRBJ2-7
CASSPFGYFYEQYF
TGTGCCAGCAGCCCCTTCGGGTACTTCTACGAGCAGTACTTC
>NA|TRBD1|TRBV9|TRBJ1-4
CASSFGTGEVAGEKLFF
TGTGCCAGCAGCTTCGGGACAGGGGAAGTGGCTGGGGAAAAACTGTTTTTT
>once|NA|TRBV28|TRBJ1-5
CASSFKGPNQPQHF
TGTGCCAGCAGTTTTAAGGGGCCAAATCAGCCCCAGCATTTT
>NA|TRBD2|TRBV5-6|TRBJ2-1
CASTPRGLAGHVTYNEQFF
TGTGCCAGCACCCCCCGTGGACTAGCGGGACACGTGACCTACAATGAGCAGTTCTTC
>once|NA|TRBV15|TRBJ1-5
CATSRFAGGEPQHF
TGTGCCACCAGCCGCTTCGCGGGGGGGGAGCCCCAGCATTTT
>NA|NA|TRBV6-5|TRBJ2-2
CASSYTGDYTGELFF
TGTGCCAGCAGTTACACAGGGGACTACACCGGGGAGCTGTTTTTT
>NA|NA|TRBV19|TRBJ2-7
CASSIRGFGEQYF
TGTGCCAGTAGTATAAGGGGTTTCGGCGAGCAGTACTTC
>NA|NA|TRBV27|TRBJ1-1
CASSLFAGDTEAFF
TGTGCCAGCAGTTTATTTGCAGGGGACACTGAAGCTTTCTTT
>NA|TRBD2|TRBV2|TRBJ2-3
CASRENSGRVGDTQYF
TGTGCCAGCAGGGAAAATAGCGGGAGGGTGGGAGATACGCAGTATTTT
>NA|TRBD1|TRBV28|TRBJ1-2
CASTKSPGQSYGYTF
TGTGCCAGCACCAAATCCCCGGGACAGTCTTATGGCTACACCTTC
>NA|TRBD1|TRBV6-5|TRBJ1-1
CASSYSPGGGTEAFF
TGTGCCAGCAGTTACTCACCAGGGGGTGGGACTGAAGCTTTCTTT
>NA|NA|TRBV6-6|TRBJ1-1
CASSYSGLMNTEAFF
TGTGCCAGCAGTTACTCGGGACTAATGAACACTGAAGCTTTCTTT
>NA|NA|TRBV28|TRBJ2-5
CASSLGAWTEETQYF
TGTGCCAGCAGTCTGGGGGCTTGGACAGAGGAGACCCAGTACTTC
>once|NA|TRBV5-8|TRBJ2-1
CASSRSDSYNEQFF
TGTGCCAGCAGCCGATCAGACAGTTACAATGAGCAGTTCTTC
>NA|TRBD1|TRBV4-1|TRBJ2-2
CASSQDRDRENTGELFF
TGCGCCAGCAGCCAAGATAGGGACAGGGAGAACACCGGGGAGCTGTTTTTT
>NA|TRBD1|TRBV5-3|TRBJ2-5
CARSPGTVQETQYF
TGTGCCAGAAGCCCCGGGACAGTGCAAGAGACCCAGTACTTC
>NA|TRBD2|TRBV5-4|TRBJ2-7
CASSFIPSGSDEQYF
TGTGCCAGCAGCTTCATTCCTAGCGGGAGTGACGAGCAGTACTTC
>once|TRBD1|TRBV10-2|TRBJ1-1
CASSEDLGQGAYRTEAFF
TGCGCCAGCAGTGAAGATTTGGGACAGGGGGCGTACCGAACTGAAGCTTTCTTT
>once|NA|TRBV27|TRBJ2-1
CASSPPPSSYNEQFF
TGTGCCAGCAGTCCACCCCCGAGCTCCTACAATGAGCAGTTCTTC
>NA|NA|TRBV7-9|TRBJ1-2
CASSLKIPLTAPYGYTF
TGTGCCAGCAGCTTAAAAATACCCCTGACAGCTCCCTATGGCTACACCTTC
>once|TRBD2|TRBV6-1|TRBJ2-1
CASSLLAGGPNEQFF
TGTGCCAGCAGTCTACTTGCGGGGGGGCCGAATGAGCAGTTCTTC
>NA|TRBD1|TRBV28|TRBJ2-7
CASSFPLPGQGSYEQYF
TGTGCCAGCAGTTTCCCCCTTCCGGGACAGGGGAGCTACGAGCAGTACTTC
>NA|TRBD1|TRBV10-3|TRBJ2-1
CAIGGTGTEYNEQFF
TGTGCCATCGGGGGGACAGGGACAGAGTACAATGAGCAGTTCTTC
>NA|TRBD1|TRBV9|TRBJ2-1
CASSSRTGHNEQFF
TGTGCCAGCAGCTCCAGGACAGGGCACAATGAGCAGTTCTTC
>NA|TRBD1|TRBV6-1|TRBJ2-7
CASSLDRGGSYEQYF
TGTGCCAGCAGCCTGGACAGGGGGGGATCCTACGAGCAGTACTTC